These 30 T cell receptor beta chains originate from one sample sequenced in a study of OX40 agonist ivuxolimab in advanced cancers. The library was built by means of the immunoSEQ multiplex PCR assay. TCRdb holds this immuneACCESS table with in-frame rearrangements only. Some clones are missing; in checked studies, unresolved V genes explain under half, and the rest has no known cause. The sample contains roughly 80,000 clones, roughly 85% of them found a single time. The leading ten clones occupy about 0.8% of the sample. Sample: CD4+ or CD8+ T cells sorted from blood, taken in a trial of the OX40 agonist ivuxolimab. These receptors were obtained from an adult with an advanced solid tumor such as melanoma, head and neck, liver or kidney cancer.

The chain carries TRBV7-8 and TRBJ1-1; no clear D gene. The germline CDR1 and CDR2 sequences are SGHVS and FQNEAQ. The CDR3 extends over 15 amino acids. Trimming took 2 bases from V and 0 from J, leaving 10 bases between them. CDR3 loop: CASSLMSDVNTEAFF. The CDR3 coding sequence is TGTGCCAGCAGCTTAATGTCAGACGTGAACACTGAAGCTTTCTTT. Drawing the rest from reference TRBV7-8 and TRBJ1-1, the complete variable domain is GAGVSQSPRYKVAKRGQDVALRCDPISGHVSLFWYQQALGQGPEFLTYFQNEAQLDKSGLPSDRFFAERPEGSVSTLKIQRTQQEDSAVYLCASSLMSDVNTEAFFGQGTRLTVV.

The chain couples TRBV6-5 to TRBJ2-5; TRBD2 matches at 8 bases. The end of the DNA aligns better with TRBJ2-7, so the J call may be wrong. The CDR3 runs 15 residues. In germline, CDR1 is MNHEY, CDR2 SVGAGI. The CDR3 DNA is TGTGCCAGCAGCCCCGCGGTGACTAGCGACCACGAGCAGTACTTC. The encoded protein is CASSPAVTSDHEQYF.

CDR3 sequence reads: CASSLAPGTRSYNEQFF. DNA of the CDR3: TGTGCCAGCAGCTTAGCACCTGGGACTCGATCCTACAATGAGCAGTTCTTC. This chain links TRBV11-2 with TRBJ2-1; D may be TRBD2 (6 bases). This CDR3 region has 17 residues. Germline V gene sequence: CDR1 SGHAT, CDR2 FQNNGV. V was cut by 1 base and J by 1 base, with 14 bases left in between.

This chain uses TRBV7-9 with TRBJ1-1; D not certain. Per germline, CDR1 SEHNR and CDR2 FQNEAQ (reference sequence). Trimming stripped 3 bases from V and 1 base from J, with 9 bases between. This CDR3 is 14 amino acids long. The CDR3 region is CASSLGQQNTEAFF. CDR3 sequence (DNA): TGTGCCAGCAGCTTGGGTCAGCAGAACACTGAAGCTTTCTTT.

V gene TRBV18 combines with J gene TRBJ2-7; D not certain. The germline V gene encodes CDR1 KGHSH and CDR2 LQKENI. The CDR3 is made up of 14 amino acids. Trimming took 3 bases from V and 2 from J, leaving 11 bases between them. The CDR3 loop is CASSPGRQAYEQYF. The CDR3 DNA reads TGTGCCAGCTCACCCGGCCGTCAAGCCTACGAGCAGTACTTC.

This chain uses TRBV6-5 with TRBJ2-7; 8 nucleotides line up with TRBD1. V gave up 6 bases and J gave up 2 bases; unmatched junction bases: 9. The CDR3 contains 15 residues. Germline CDR1 is MNHEY and CDR2 is SVGAGI. The chain's CDR3 is CASRPWTGIPYEQYF. The CDR3 DNA follows: TGTGCCAGCAGACCCTGGACAGGGATTCCCTACGAGCAGTACTTC.

The V and J genes are TRBV27 and TRBJ1-5; the D is unclear. The CDR3 covers 16 residues. The V end lost 7 bases, the J end lost 2 bases, and 18 bases lay between the germline ends. In germline, CDR1 is MNHEY, CDR2 SMNVEV (reference sequence). The CDR3 sequence is CASNPGSLRGNQPQHF. In DNA, the CDR3 is TGTGCCAGCAACCCGGGGAGTCTAAGGGGCAATCAGCCCCAGCATTTT.

V usage is TRBV19 and J usage is TRBJ1-5, with no clear D. The CDR3 extends over 13 amino acids. V was trimmed by 7 bases and J by 2 bases, leaving 9 bases between them. The germline V gene has CDR1 LNHDA and CDR2 SQIVND (reference sequence). CDR3 in DNA: TGTGCCAGTACCACAGATCGCAATCAGCCCCAGCATTTT. Translation gives CASTTDRNQPQHF. Complete variable domain (other parts from reference TRBV19 and TRBJ1-5): DGGITQSPKYLFRKEGQNVTLSCEQNLNHDAMYWYRQDPGQGLRLIYYSQIVNDFQKGDIAEGYSVSREKKESFPLTVTSAQKNPTAFYLCASTTDRNQPQHFGDGTRLSIL.

The chain carries TRBV4-1 and TRBJ2-5; the D is unclear. Trimming cost V 4 bases and J 7 bases, with 16 bases left between them. This CDR3 spans 14 amino acids. The germline V gene has CDR1 MGHRA and CDR2 YSYEKL. CDR3 sequence: CASSPRSLSGTQYF. Here the CDR3 DNA reads TGCGCCAGCAGCCCGAGGAGCCTTTCAGGGACCCAGTACTTC.

This chain connects TRBV6-5 to TRBJ2-7, with D perhaps TRBD1 (6 bases). Germline V gene sequence: CDR1 MNHEY, CDR2 SVGAGI. With 7 bases removed from V and 3 bases from J, the gap between germline ends came to 16 bases. The CDR3 runs to 14 residues. In DNA form, the CDR3 reads TGTGCCAGCACTCAACCGGGACAAGACTACGAGCAGTACTTC. Residues: CASTQPGQDYEQYF.

The V and J genes are TRBV9 and TRBJ1-2; maybe TRBD1 (6 bases). The CDR3 runs to 12 residues. Germline lookup yields CDR1 SGDLS and CDR2 YYNGEE. Trimming pared 4 bases from V and 5 bases from J, leaving 9 bases between. The DNA of the CDR3 is TGTGCCAGCAGCACGACAGGTTATGGCTACACCTTC. This codes for CASSTTGYGYTF. Drawing the rest from reference TRBV9 and TRBJ1-2, the complete variable domain is DSGVTQTPKHLITATGQRVTLRCSPRSGDLSVYWYQQSLDQGLQFLIQYYNGEERAKGNILERFSAQQFPDLHSELNLSSLELGDSALYFCASSTTGYGYTFGSGTRLTVV.

CDR3: CASSYGDSNQPQHF. CDR3 DNA: TGTGCCAGCAGTTACGGTGATAGCAATCAGCCCCAGCATTTT. The rearrangement joins TRBV27 to TRBJ1-5, with D unresolved. The length of the CDR3 is 14 residues. Deletions cut 4 bases from V and 0 bases from J, with 7 bases between. Looked up from germline, CDR1 is MNHEY and CDR2 is SMNVEV (reference sequence).

V gene TRBV7-9 combines with J gene TRBJ2-7; TRBD1 matches 7 bases. Trimming cost V 0 bases and J 4 bases; bases outside gene matches: 6. The CDR3 has 15 amino acids. Looked up from germline, CDR1 is SEHNR and CDR2 is FQNEAQ (reference sequence). The DNA of the CDR3 is TGTGCCAGCAGCTTAGCCCTTCGACAGGGATACGAGCAGTACTTC. Protein: CASSLALRQGYEQYF.

The chain combines TRBV27 with TRBJ1-4; D unresolved. CDR1 MNHEY and CDR2 SMNVEV come from the germline V gene (reference sequence). The V end lost 3 bases, the J end lost 4 bases, and 15 bases lay between the germline ends. This CDR3 is built from 16 residues. CDR3: CASSFKEPGFNEKLFF. The CDR3 nucleotides are TGTGCCAGCAGTTTTAAGGAACCGGGGTTTAATGAAAAACTGTTTTTT.

The chain is built from TRBV5-1 and TRBJ1-1; 8 bases fit TRBD1. V gave up 4 bases and J gave up 3 bases; unmatched junction bases: 8. Per the germline V gene, CDR1 is SGHRS and CDR2 is YFSETQ. CDR3 length: 15 residues. Here the CDR3 reads CASSRGQVGDTEAFF. The DNA for the CDR3 is TGCGCCAGCAGCCGGGGACAGGTTGGTGACACTGAAGCTTTCTTT.

The chain has TRBV27 and TRBJ1-3; 10 bases fit TRBD1. CDR3 size: 15 residues. Germline V lookup: CDR1 MNHEY, CDR2 SMNVEV (reference sequence). J lost 4 bases, V lost 6 bases, and 6 bases had no gene match. CDR3 in DNA: TGTGCCAGCAGGGGACAGGGGAGTTCGGGAAACACCATATATTTT. Protein: CASRGQGSSGNTIYF.

CDR3 loop: CASSLVGILSTGAKNIQYF. CDR3 nucleotide sequence: TGCGCCAGCAGCTTGGTGGGGATCCTTTCTACGGGGGCCAAAAACATTCAGTACTTC. V is TRBV5-1 and J is TRBJ2-4; perhaps TRBD2 as D (5 bases). Germline assignment: CDR1 SGHRS and CDR2 YFSETQ. Trimming cost V 0 bases and J 1 base, with 20 bases left between them. The CDR3 is 19 residues long.

This clone was recorded once. CDR3 amino acids: CASRSSPFGGETQYF. The CDR3 nucleotides are TGTGCCAGCAGATCCTCCCCTTTTGGGGGGGAGACCCAGTACTTC. The V call is TRBV7-6, the J call TRBJ2-5; perhaps TRBD2 as D (6 bases). The germline V gene encodes CDR1 SGHVS and CDR2 FNYEAQ. The CDR3 runs to 15 residues. V was shortened by 6 bases and J by 5 bases, with 19 bases between the two germline ends.

The rearrangement links TRBV7-2 to TRBJ2-5, with D possibly matching TRBD2 (5 bases). V was clipped by 3 bases and J by 3 bases, with 11 bases between them. From germline, CDR1 is SGHTA and CDR2 FQGNSA. The CDR3 loop spans 14 amino acids. The CDR3 DNA sequence: TGTGCCAGCAGCTTCCCCGGGAAGGAAGAGACCCAGTACTTC. Protein sequence: CASSFPGKEETQYF.

This clone was seen only a few times. This chain links TRBV2 with TRBJ1-2; maybe TRBD1 (5 bases). The CDR3 loop spans 15 amino acids. The germline CDR1 and CDR2 sequences are SNHLY and FYNNEI. V was clipped by 0 bases and J by 2 bases, with 10 bases between them. CDR3 bases: TGTGCCAGCAGTGAAGCTTCGGGACGGAACTATGGCTACACCTTC. Translation gives CASSEASGRNYGYTF.

This clone was seen a handful of times. V is TRBV5-1 and J is TRBJ1-4; D gene ambiguous. Germline loops: CDR1 SGHRS, CDR2 YFSETQ. V was trimmed by 0 bases and J by 7 bases, leaving 10 bases between them. The CDR3 extends over 14 amino acids. The CDR3 loop reads CASSLEGLSEKLFF. The CDR3 coding sequence is TGCGCCAGCAGCTTGGAGGGATTGAGTGAAAAACTGTTTTTT.

The V gene is TRBV4-3, the J gene TRBJ2-6; D not certain. The CDR3 has 16 residues. V lost 1 base and J 0 bases, leaving 7 bases between the germline ends. Germline CDR1 LGHNA, CDR2 YSLEER. The CDR3 bases are TGCGCCAGCAGCCAAGGACGGTACTCTGGGGCCAACGTCCTGACTTTC. Amino acids: CASSQGRYSGANVLTF.

The chain combines TRBV4-2 with TRBJ1-1; D ambiguous. The CDR3 covers 15 residues. The germline V gene has CDR1 LGHNA and CDR2 YNFKEQ. V lost 1 base and J lost 5, with 14 bases in between. CDR3 in amino acids: CASSQATLSETEAFF. The CDR3 nucleotides read TGTGCCAGCAGCCAAGCCACTTTATCGGAGACTGAAGCTTTCTTT.

This chain connects TRBV6-5 to TRBJ1-2, with TRBD1 matching 7 bases. The CDR3 contains 13 residues. The trim removed 2 bases at V and 7 bases at J, leaving 4 bases unmatched. Germline CDR1 reads MNHEY; CDR2 reads SVGAGI. The CDR3 protein is CASSYAGGIGYTF. DNA for the CDR3: TGTGCCAGCAGTTACGCAGGGGGAATTGGCTACACCTTC.

V is TRBV6-5 and J is TRBJ1-1; possibly TRBD1 for D (5 bases). V dropped 4 bases and J dropped 0 bases, with 12 bases sitting between them. In germline, CDR1 is MNHEY, CDR2 SVGAGI. This CDR3 contains 15 residues. This CDR3 reads CASSWDRALNTEAFF. The CDR3 DNA reads as TGTGCCAGCAGTTGGGACCGGGCTTTGAACACTGAAGCTTTCTTT.

The J gene is TRBJ2-1, the V gene TRBV7-2; D ambiguous. The V and J ends lost 2 bases and 2 bases respectively, with 1 base between them. From germline, CDR1 is SGHTA and CDR2 FQGNSA. The CDR3 totals 12 residues. The CDR3 loop is CASSLPYNEQFF. CDR3 DNA: TGTGCCAGCAGCTTACCCTACAATGAGCAGTTCTTC.

This clone was counted only a few times. V is TRBV7-2 and J is TRBJ1-2; maybe TRBD1 (5 bases). Germline V gene lookup returns CDR1 SGHTA and CDR2 FQGNSA. The CDR3 spans 16 residues. Trimming removed 1 base from V and 4 bases from J, with 16 bases in between. In DNA, the CDR3 is TGTGCCAGCAGCTTAGTGGGCCAGGGACTTGGCTATGGCTACACCTTC. Protein sequence: CASSLVGQGLGYGYTF.

This clone was counted only a few times. The rearrangement uses TRBV18 and TRBJ1-1; tentative D call: TRBD1 (5 bases). Trimming pared 3 bases from V and 3 bases from J, leaving 20 bases between. Looked up from germline, CDR1 is KGHSH and CDR2 is LQKENI. This CDR3 has 17 residues. The CDR3 bases are TGTGCCAGCTCACCCCAGGGAGGGGTTGTGAGGTACACTGAAGCTTTCTTT. Translation gives CASSPQGGVVRYTEAFF.

The chain recombines TRBV5-5 with TRBJ2-7; 7 bases map to TRBD2. The CDR3 runs 16 residues. Germline V gene sequence: CDR1 SGHKS, CDR2 YYEKEE (reference sequence). After removal of 4 bases from V and 0 bases from J, the junction contained 10 bases not matched to a gene. The CDR3 DNA follows: TGTGCCAGCAGCCCGGGATGGGGGGGTGGCTCCTACGAGCAGTACTTC. Its protein product is CASSPGWGGGSYEQYF.

The chain has TRBV7-2 and TRBJ2-1; 7 nucleotides agree with TRBD2. CDR1 and CDR2 from the germline V gene are SGHTA and FQGNSA. The ends lost 1 base at V and 2 bases at J; junction bases unmatched: 5. The CDR3 runs 16 residues. Here the CDR3 reads CASSLESRGTYNEQFF. CDR3 DNA sequence: TGTGCCAGCAGCTTAGAGTCGCGGGGGACCTACAATGAGCAGTTCTTC.